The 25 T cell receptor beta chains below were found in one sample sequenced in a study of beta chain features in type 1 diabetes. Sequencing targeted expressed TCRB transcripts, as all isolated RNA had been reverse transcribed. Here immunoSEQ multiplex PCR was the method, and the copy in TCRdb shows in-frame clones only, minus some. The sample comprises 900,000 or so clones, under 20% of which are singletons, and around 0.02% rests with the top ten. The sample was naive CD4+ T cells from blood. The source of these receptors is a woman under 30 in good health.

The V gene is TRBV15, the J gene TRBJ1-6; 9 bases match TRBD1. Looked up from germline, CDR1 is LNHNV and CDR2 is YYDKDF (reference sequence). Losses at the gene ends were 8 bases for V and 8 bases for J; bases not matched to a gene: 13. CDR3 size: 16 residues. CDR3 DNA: TGTGCCACCGCATCCGGGACAGGGTTTTTTGATTCACCCCTCCACTTT. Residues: CATASGTGFFDSPLHF.

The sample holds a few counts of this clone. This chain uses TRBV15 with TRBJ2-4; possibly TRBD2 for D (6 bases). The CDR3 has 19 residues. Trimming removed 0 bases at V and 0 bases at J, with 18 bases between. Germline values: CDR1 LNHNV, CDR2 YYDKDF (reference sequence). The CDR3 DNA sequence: TGTGCCACCAGCAGAGAGGCGGGGCGAACAGAACTAGCCAAAAACATTCAGTACTTC. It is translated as CATSREAGRTELAKNIQYF.

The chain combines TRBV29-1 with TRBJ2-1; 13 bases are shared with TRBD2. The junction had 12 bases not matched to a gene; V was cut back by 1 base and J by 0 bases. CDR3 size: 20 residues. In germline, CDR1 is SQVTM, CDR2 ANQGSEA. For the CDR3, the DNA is TGCAGCGTTGAAGGCAAACGGGGACTAGCGGGGTCCAGCTCCTACAATGAGCAGTTCTTC. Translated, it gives CSVEGKRGLAGSSSYNEQFF.

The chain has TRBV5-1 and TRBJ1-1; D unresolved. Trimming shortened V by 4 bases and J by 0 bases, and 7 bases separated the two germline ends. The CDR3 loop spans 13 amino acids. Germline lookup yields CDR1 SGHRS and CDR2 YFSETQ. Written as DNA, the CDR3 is TGCGCCAGCAGCCCCGGACTGAACACTGAAGCTTTCTTT. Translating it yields CASSPGLNTEAFF.

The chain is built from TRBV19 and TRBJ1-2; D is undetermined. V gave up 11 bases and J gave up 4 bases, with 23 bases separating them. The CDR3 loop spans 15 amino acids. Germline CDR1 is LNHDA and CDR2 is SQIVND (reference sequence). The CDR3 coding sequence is TGTGCCTGCCGGGCCGCAGCGGATTCATTCTATGGCTACACCTTC. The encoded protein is CACRAAADSFYGYTF.

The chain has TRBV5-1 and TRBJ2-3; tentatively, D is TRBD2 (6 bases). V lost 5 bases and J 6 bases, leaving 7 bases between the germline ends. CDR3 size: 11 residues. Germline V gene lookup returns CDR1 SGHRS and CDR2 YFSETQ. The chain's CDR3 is CASRGRDTQYF. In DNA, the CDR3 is TGCGCCAGCAGGGGGAGGGATACGCAGTATTTT.

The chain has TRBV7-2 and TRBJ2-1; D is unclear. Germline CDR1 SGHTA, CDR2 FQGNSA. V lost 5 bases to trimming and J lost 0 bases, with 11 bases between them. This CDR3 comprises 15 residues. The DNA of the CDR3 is TGTGCCAGCAGCCTGGCCCTTCACTCCTACAATGAGCAGTTCTTC. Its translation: CASSLALHSYNEQFF. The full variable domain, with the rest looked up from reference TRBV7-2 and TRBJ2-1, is GAGVSQSPSNKVTEKGKDVELRCDPISGHTALYWYRQSLGQGLEFLIYFQGNSAPDKSGLPSDRFSAERTGGSVSTLTIQRTQQEDSAVYLCASSLALHSYNEQFFGPGTRLTVL.

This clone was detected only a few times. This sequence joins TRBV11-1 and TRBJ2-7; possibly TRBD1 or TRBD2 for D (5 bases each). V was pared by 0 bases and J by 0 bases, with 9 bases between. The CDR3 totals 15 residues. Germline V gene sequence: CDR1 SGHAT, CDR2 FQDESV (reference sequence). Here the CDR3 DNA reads TGTGCCAGCAGCTTAGCCCGGGGCAGCTCCTACGAGCAGTACTTC. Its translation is CASSLARGSSYEQYF. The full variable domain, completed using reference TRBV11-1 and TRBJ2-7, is EAEVAQSPRYKITEKSQAVAFWCDPISGHATLYWYRQILGQGPELLVQFQDESVVDDSQLPKDRFSAERLKGVDSTLKIQPAELGDSAMYLCASSLARGSSYEQYFGPGTRLTVT.

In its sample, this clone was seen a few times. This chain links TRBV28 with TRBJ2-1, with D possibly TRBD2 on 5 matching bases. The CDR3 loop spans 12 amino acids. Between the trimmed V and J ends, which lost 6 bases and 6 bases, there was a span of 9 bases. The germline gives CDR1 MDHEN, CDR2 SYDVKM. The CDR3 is CASRSTSNEQFF. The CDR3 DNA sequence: TGTGCCAGCAGAAGCACTAGCAATGAGCAGTTCTTC.

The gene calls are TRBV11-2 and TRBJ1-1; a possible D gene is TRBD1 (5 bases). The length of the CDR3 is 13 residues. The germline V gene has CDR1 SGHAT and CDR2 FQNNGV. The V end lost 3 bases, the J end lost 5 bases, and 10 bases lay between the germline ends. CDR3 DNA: TGTGCCAGCAGCTTCCAGGGACTGACTGAAGCTTTCTTT. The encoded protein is CASSFQGLTEAFF.

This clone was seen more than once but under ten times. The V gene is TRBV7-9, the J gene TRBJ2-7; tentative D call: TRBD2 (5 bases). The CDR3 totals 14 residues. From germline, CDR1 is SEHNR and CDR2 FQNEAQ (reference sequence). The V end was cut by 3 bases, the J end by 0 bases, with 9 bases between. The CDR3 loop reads CASSFTSTSYEQYF. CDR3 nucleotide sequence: TGTGCCAGCAGCTTCACTAGTACCTCCTACGAGCAGTACTTC.

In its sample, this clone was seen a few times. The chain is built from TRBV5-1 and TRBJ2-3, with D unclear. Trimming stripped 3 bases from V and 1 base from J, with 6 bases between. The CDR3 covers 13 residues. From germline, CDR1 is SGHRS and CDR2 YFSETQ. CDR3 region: CASSSLGTDTQYF. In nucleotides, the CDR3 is TGCGCCAGCAGCTCCCTGGGCACAGATACGCAGTATTTT. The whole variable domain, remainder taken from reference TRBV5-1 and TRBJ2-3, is KAGVTQTPRYLIKTRGQQVTLSCSPISGHRSVSWYQQTPGQGLQFLFEYFSETQRNKGNFPGRFSGRQFSNSRSEMNVSTLELGDSALYLCASSSLGTDTQYFGPGTRLTVL.

CDR3 nucleotide sequence: TGTGCCAGCAGCGCGGGACAGGGGAGCTATGGCTACACCTTC. This sequence encodes CASSAGQGSYGYTF. This chain links TRBV9 with TRBJ1-2; 10 bases agree with TRBD1. The CDR3 covers 14 residues. Germline V gene sequence: CDR1 SGDLS, CDR2 YYNGEE. V dropped 3 bases and J dropped 4; count of bases not matched to a gene: 3.

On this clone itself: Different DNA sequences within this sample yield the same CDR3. CDR3 in amino acids: CASSQGETQYF. CDR3 in DNA: TGTGCCAGCAGCCAGGGGGAGACCCAGTACTTC. The V gene is TRBV6-5, the J gene TRBJ2-5, with D perhaps matching TRBD1 (6 bases). Germline CDR1 MNHEY, CDR2 SVGAGI. The CDR3 has 11 amino acids. Trimming took 6 bases from V and 5 from J, leaving 7 bases between them.

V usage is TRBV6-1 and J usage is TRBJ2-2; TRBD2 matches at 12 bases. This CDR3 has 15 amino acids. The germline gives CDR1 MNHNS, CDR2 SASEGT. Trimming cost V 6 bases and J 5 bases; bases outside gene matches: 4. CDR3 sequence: CASSGLAGLTGELFF. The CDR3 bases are TGTGCCAGCAGCGGACTAGCGGGATTGACCGGGGAGCTGTTTTTT.

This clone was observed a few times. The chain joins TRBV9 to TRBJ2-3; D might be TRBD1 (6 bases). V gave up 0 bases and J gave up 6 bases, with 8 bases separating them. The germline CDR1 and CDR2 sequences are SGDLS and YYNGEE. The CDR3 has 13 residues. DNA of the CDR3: TGTGCCAGCAGCGTAGTTCAGGGGGATACGCAGTATTTT. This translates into CASSVVQGDTQYF. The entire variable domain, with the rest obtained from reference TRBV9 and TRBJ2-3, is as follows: DSGVTQTPKHLITATGQRVTLRCSPRSGDLSVYWYQQSLDQGLQFLIQYYNGEERAKGNILERFSAQQFPDLHSELNLSSLELGDSALYFCASSVVQGDTQYFGPGTRLTVL.

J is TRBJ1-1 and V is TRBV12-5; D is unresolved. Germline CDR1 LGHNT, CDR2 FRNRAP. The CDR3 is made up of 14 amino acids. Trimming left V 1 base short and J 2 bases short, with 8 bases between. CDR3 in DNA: TGTGCTAGTGGTTTGGGGGTCTCCAACACTGAAGCTTTCTTT. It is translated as CASGLGVSNTEAFF.

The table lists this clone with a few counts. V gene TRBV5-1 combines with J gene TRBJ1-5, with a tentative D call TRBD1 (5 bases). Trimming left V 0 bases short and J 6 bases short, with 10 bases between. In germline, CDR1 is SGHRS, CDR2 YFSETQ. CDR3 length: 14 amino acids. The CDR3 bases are TGCGCCAGCAGCTTGGATCTGGGGGGTCAGCCCCAGCATTTT. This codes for CASSLDLGGQPQHF. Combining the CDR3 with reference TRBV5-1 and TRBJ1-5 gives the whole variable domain KAGVTQTPRYLIKTRGQQVTLSCSPISGHRSVSWYQQTPGQGLQFLFEYFSETQRNKGNFPGRFSGRQFSNSRSEMNVSTLELGDSALYLCASSLDLGGQPQHFGDGTRLSIL.

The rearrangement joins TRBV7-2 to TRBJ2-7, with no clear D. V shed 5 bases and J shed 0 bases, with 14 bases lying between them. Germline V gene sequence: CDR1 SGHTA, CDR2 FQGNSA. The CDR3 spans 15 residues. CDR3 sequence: CASSEAAASSYEQYF. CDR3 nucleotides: TGTGCCAGCAGCGAGGCGGCGGCTAGCTCCTACGAGCAGTACTTC.

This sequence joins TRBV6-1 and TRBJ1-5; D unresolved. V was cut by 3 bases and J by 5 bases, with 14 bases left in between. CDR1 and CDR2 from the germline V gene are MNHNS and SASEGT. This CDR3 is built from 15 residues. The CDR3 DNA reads TGTGCCAGCAGTGATAACAGTTTTGGGGATCAGCCCCAGCATTTT. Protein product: CASSDNSFGDQPQHF.

The CDR3 bases are TGTGCCAGCAGCCAAGATTGGGGGAACAATGAGCAGTTCTTC. It translates to CASSQDWGNNEQFF. The J gene is TRBJ2-1, the V gene TRBV4-2; the D gene could be TRBD1 or TRBD2 (5 bases each). The germline CDR1 and CDR2 sequences are LGHNA and YNFKEQ. The CDR3 consists of 14 residues. The V and J ends lost 0 bases and 5 bases respectively, with 8 bases between them.

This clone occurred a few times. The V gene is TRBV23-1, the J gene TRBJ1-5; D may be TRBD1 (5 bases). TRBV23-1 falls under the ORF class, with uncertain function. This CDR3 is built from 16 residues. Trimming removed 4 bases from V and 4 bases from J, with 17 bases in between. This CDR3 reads CASSLGARAPNQPQHF. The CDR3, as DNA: TGCGCCAGCAGTCTTGGGGCCAGGGCACCTAATCAGCCCCAGCATTTT.

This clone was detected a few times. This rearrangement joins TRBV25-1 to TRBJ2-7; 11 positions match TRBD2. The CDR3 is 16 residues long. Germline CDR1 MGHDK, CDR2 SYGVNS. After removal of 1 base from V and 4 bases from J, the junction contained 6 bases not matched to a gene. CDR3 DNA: TGTGCCAGCAGTGAATTTTTGACTAGCGGGAAGTACGAGCAGTACTTC. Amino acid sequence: CASSEFLTSGKYEQYF.

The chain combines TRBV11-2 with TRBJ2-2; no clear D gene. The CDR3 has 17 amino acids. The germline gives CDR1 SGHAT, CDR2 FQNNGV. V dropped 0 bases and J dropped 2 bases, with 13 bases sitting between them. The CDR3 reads CASSLDQVFSNTGELFF. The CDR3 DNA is TGTGCCAGCAGCTTAGATCAGGTCTTCAGTAACACCGGGGAGCTGTTTTTT.

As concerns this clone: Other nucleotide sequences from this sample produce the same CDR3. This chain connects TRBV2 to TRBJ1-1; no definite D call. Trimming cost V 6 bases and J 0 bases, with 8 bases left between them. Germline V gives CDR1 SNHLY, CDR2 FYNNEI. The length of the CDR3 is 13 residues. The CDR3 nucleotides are TGTGCCAGCAGGAGAGATATGAACACTGAAGCTTTCTTT. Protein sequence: CASRRDMNTEAFF.